This T cell receptor beta chain was documented in a study of neurological immune-mediated disorders. The V end lost 3 bases, the J end lost 6 bases, and 9 bases lay between the germline ends. This CDR3 spans 12 amino acids. The sample holds many counts of this clonotype. No antigen is known for it. Time point: longitudinal time-point 3. Unsorted libraries came from 2 million PBMCs stored at -80 °C. Study-level findings and limits: Grouping of repertoires by phylogeny put those of 18 of 34 multiple sclerosis patients into a single related-CDR3 cluster, a possible signature.

TCRdb re-called the 5' RACE reads with MiXCR, one entry per CDR3 protein. This sample has more than 75,000 distinct CDR3 sequences, with about 4% found just once. The source of this sequence is a woman aged 60-70 years with multiple sclerosis. The source material was PBMCs. This sequence joins TRBV12-3 or TRBV12-4 and TRBJ2-7; the D is unclear. The CDR3 here is CASSFWSIEQYF. The CDR3 bases are TGTGCCAGCAGTTTTTGGTCCATCGAGCAGTACTTC.